This T cell receptor (beta chain) came from a study of blood T cell repertoires in COVID-19 (dated by TCRdb to the early 2020s). The study in broad terms: Samples from collaborators originated in the United States, Italy and Spain and spanned both the acute and convalescent phases of COVID-19. HLA class I and class II types, where available, came from metadata supplied by the sample provider rather than from assay-based typing. The material from the prospective study consisted of cDNA or gDNA derived from T cells, B-cell-depleted T cells, or PBMCs. Subjects who had been exposed to COVID-19, were actively infected with it, or had recovered from it provided the deeply sampled blood TCRbeta repertoires that made up the dataset. The repertoires were released in a freely available public database intended as a resource for research on the immune response to SARS-CoV-2. The samples were drawn from the first 160 participants of the ongoing ImmuneRACE study and from roughly 1,300 subjects provided by 6 global collaborators. Sample metadata almost always included a de-identified subject ID, COVID-19 status, age in years and sex.

The full study reports these points: Clinical and demographic metadata were provided uncurated, with the amount varying by source and participant.

The V end gives up 2 bases and the J end 3 bases, leaving 7 bases in the junction not matched to a gene. The germline V gene (reference sequence) provides CDR1 GTSNPN and CDR2 SVGIG. The CDR3 goes from the cysteine to the phenylalanine over 15 residues. Only the CDR3 portion is preserved as DNA: 45 bases, with reading frame beginning at the first base. TCRbeta CDR3 regions were amplified from genomic DNA by means of the immunoSEQ Assay, a bias-controlled multiplex PCR. The authors processed their data as follows. Nucleated cell counts per sample were estimated from amplification of reference gene primers within the assay. To quantify the absolute abundance of each unique TCRbeta CDR3 rearrangement, sequence reads were collapsed and filtered. For each sample, productive Simpson clonality was calculated as the square root of Simpson's diversity index over productive rearrangements. As stored in TCRdb, this immuneACCESS dataset retains in-frame rearrangements with V and J assigned. A fraction of the clones does not appear; measured against another copy, unresolved V genes explain less than half of the discrepancy, and the remainder lacks a known reason. That table gives V, J and clone size, and the DNA gave D and trimming. The sample table shows about 130,000 clones, and about 72% are seen once. Under 2.5% of the sample is held by the ten biggest clonotypes.

The collaborating institutions used their own protocols to collect whole blood in K2EDTA tubes. For TCRbeta analysis, collaborator samples were shipped as frozen whole blood, as isolated PBMCs, or as DNA extracted from either sample type. This clone was observed once. It has no known antigen specificity. The input lacks base qualities; no much larger clone sits a single base away. The sequenced sample was peripheral blood. The TCR was taken from a woman in her seventies with acute or convalescent COVID-19. The chain is assembled from TRBV30 and TRBJ2-3; TRBD2 aligns with 8 central bases. The encoded CDR3 is CAWSIQRELTDTQYF. The DNA is TGTGCCTGGAGTATCCAGCGGGAGTTGACAGATACGCAGTATTTT.